The source of this TCR beta chain is a study of blood T cell repertoires in COVID-19. Trimming took 7 bases from V and 7 from J, leaving 16 bases between them. This CDR3 has 12 residues. Germline CDR1 and CDR2: SQVTM and ANQGSEA. This clone came up once. The assay was immunoSEQ multiplex PCR, and TCRdb's table has in-frame clones only and misses some. Found here are some 80,000 clones, 85% to 90% of them singletons; the top ten hold over 2%. The chain combines TRBV29-1 with TRBJ1-1, with D tentatively TRBD1 (6 bases). The sequenced sample was peripheral blood. The TCR comes from a human donor in a cohort sampled during active COVID-19. DNA of the CDR3: TGCAGCGCCCACCGGACAGATTTTGAAGCTTTCTTT. It yields the protein CSAHRTDFEAFF. Full variable domain (remainder filled in from reference TRBV29-1 and TRBJ1-1): SAVISQKPSRDICQRGTSLTIQCQVDSQVTMMFWYRQQPGQSLTLIATANQGSEATYESGFVIDKFPISRPNLTFSTLTVSNMSPEDSSIYLCSAHRTDFEAFFGQGTRLTVV.